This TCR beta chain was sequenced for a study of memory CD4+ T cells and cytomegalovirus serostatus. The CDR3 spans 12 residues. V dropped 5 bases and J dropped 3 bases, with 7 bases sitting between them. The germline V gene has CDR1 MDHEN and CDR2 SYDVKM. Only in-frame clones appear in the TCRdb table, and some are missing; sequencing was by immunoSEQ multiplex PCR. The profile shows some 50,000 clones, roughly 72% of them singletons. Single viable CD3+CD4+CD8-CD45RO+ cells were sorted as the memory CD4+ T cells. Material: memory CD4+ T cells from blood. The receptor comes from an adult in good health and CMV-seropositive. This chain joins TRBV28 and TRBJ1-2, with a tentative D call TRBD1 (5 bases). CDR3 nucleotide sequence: TGTGCCAGCAGTCAGGGTGACTATGGCTACACCTTC. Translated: CASSQGDYGYTF.